These T cell receptor beta chains were read from a single sample in a study of kidney transplant recipient with SARS-CoV-2 infection. TCRdb re-called the reads through MiXCR, storing one row per CDR3 protein. The table has some 220,000 distinct CDR3 sequences, 25% to 35% seen once. Source: a blood sample, taken at baseline and on roughly day 120 from a kidney transplant recipient. The receptors stem from a male patient between 25 and 39 years old who had COVID-19 and was a kidney transplant recipient. Some T cells may arise from the graft donor. Each CDR3 is given with its conserved first and last residue. A D gene is named only where the DNA matches it firmly. Not every row has a clone size; where given, it reads once, few, many or a size class.

>TRBD2|TRBJ2-3|many|TRBV7-3
TGTGCCAGCAGCCCAAACTCTGGGCCACTAGCGGGACAGCAGTATTTT
CASSPNSGPLAGQQYF
>NA|TRBJ1-1|many|TRBV4-3
TGCGCCAGCAGCTATACAGCCCTGAACACTGAAGCTTTCTTT
CASSYTALNTEAFF
>NA|TRBJ1-2|many|TRBV8-2
TGTGGCAGTAGTTGGCCTGATAGCCGAAAGACCTATGGCTACACCTTC
CGSSWPDSRKTYGYTF
>NA|TRBJ1-1|many|TRBV9
TGTGCCAGCAGCGTTAACGGAAACACTGAAGCTTTCTTT
CASSVNGNTEAFF
>NA|TRBJ1-1|many|TRBV5-1
TGCGCCAGCAGCTTGGCCCGCAGGGGAGAAGCTTTCTTT
CASSLARRGEAFF
>NA|TRBJ1-6|NA|TRBV4-1
TGCGCCAGCAGCCAAGGGGTCTGGGAGGGCTCACCCCTCCACTTT
CASSQGVWEGSPLHF
>TRBD1|TRBJ2-7|many|TRBV2
TGTGCCAGTTTGACAGGGATCGGCGACGAGCAGTACTTC
CASLTGIGDEQYF
>TRBD2|TRBJ2-1|many|TRBV7-2
TGTGCCAGCCGCCCCCTTCCGGGACTAGCGGACAATGAGCAGTTCTTC
CASRPLPGLADNEQFF
>NA|TRBJ1-2|NA|TRBV7-8
TGTGCCAGCAGCTGGTTAATGTTTACCCGAAAGACCTATGCCTACACCTTC
CASSWLMFTRKTYAYTF
>NA|TRBJ2-5|few|TRBV7-6
TGTGCCAGCAGCGACCCCCGGGACATCCAAGAGACCCAGTACTTC
CASSDPRDIQETQYF
>NA|TRBJ1-2|many|TRBV3-1
TGTGCCAGCAGCGGTGGCTCCACCCTTCGAAAGACCTATGGCTACACCTTC
CASSGGSTLRKTYGYTF
>NA|TRBJ2-4|few|TRBV4-2
TGTGCCAGCAGCCAAGGATCTGGGCAGGAAAACATTCAGTACTTC
CASSQGSGQENIQYF
>NA|TRBJ2-6|many|TRBV30
TGTGCCTGGAGTGTGGGTCAGGGACTGGCCAACGTCCTGACTTTC
CAWSVGQGLANVLTF
>NA|TRBJ1-2|NA|TRBV10-1
TGCGCCAGCAGTTCAACCCGAAGATCGCGAAAGACCTATGGCTACATCTTC
CASSSTRRSRKTYGYIF
>NA|TRBJ1-1|many|TRBV27
TGTGCCAGCAGTTTAGTGGGTCTGGTGAACACTGAAGCTTTCTTT
CASSLVGLVNTEAFF
>NA|TRBJ2-7|many|TRBV7-6
TGTGCCAGCAGCTCCGTCGGGGGCTACGAGCAGTACTTC
CASSSVGGYEQYF
>NA|TRBJ2-2|many|TRBV28
TGTGCCAGCAGTTTACACGGGACTAACACCGGGGAGCTGTTTTTT
CASSLHGTNTGELFF
>TRBD1|TRBJ1-5|many|TRBV6-5
TGTGCCAGCAGTTACGGAGGGACAGGGGATCAGCCCCAGCATTTT
CASSYGGTGDQPQHF
>TRBD1|TRBJ1-2|many|TRBV6-5
TGTGCCAGCAGTCCAGGACAGGGGTTTCGGTATGGCTACACCTTC
CASSPGQGFRYGYTF
>NA|TRBJ1-5|many|TRBV4-3
TGCGCCAGCAGCCAAGATCCTTGGGAGCAGCCCCAGCATTTT
CASSQDPWEQPQHF
>NA|TRBJ2-7|NA|TRBV10-2
TGCGCCAGCAGTGAGGCAGCGATCTACGAGCAGTACTTC
CASSEAAIYEQYF
>NA|TRBJ1-2|many|TRBV27
TGTGCCAGCAGACCGGAGCTAATCTCTAACTATGGCTACACCTTC
CASRPELISNYGYTF
>NA|TRBJ1-3|many|TRBV6-2/TRBV6-3
TGTGCCAGCAGTTACTCCGGGATCTCTGGAAACACCATATATTTT
CASSYSGISGNTIYF
>NA|TRBJ2-5|NA|TRBV3-1
TGTGCCGGCAGCAAGTGTCGTCCCATTTCTTTCTCTGAGACCCAGTACTTC
CAGSKCRPISFSETQYF
>NA|TRBJ2-1|many|TRBV5-1
TGCGCCAGCAGCTTAACAGTAAGAGGCGATGAGCAGTTCTTC
CASSLTVRGDEQFF
>TRBD2|TRBJ2-1|few|TRBV28
TGTGCCAGCAGTACCTCCGGGACTAGCGCGTACAATGAGCAGTTCTTC
CASSTSGTSAYNEQFF
>NA|TRBJ1-2|many|TRBV7-5
NA
CISVPETGHEVGKTYGYTF
>NA|TRBJ1-4|many|TRBV5-5
TGTGCCAGCAGCTCTTCTCCCGCAACTAATGAAAAACTGTTTTTT
CASSSSPATNEKLFF
>NA|TRBJ2-7|many|TRBV4-1
TGCGCCAGCAGCCAAGGGTGGCTAGTCTACGAGCAGTACTTC
CASSQGWLVYEQYF
>NA|TRBJ1-2|NA|TRBV10-2
TGCGCCAGCAGTACTATATTCACTTCTAGAAAGACTTATGTCTACACCTTC
CASSTIFTSRKTYVYTF
>NA|TRBJ2-6|many|TRBV4-2
TGTGCCAGCAGCCAAGATCTTGGGTTAGGGGCCAACGTCCTGACTTTC
CASSQDLGLGANVLTF
>NA|TRBJ1-1|many|TRBV20-1
TGCAGTGCTAGAGATGGGGGGAACACTGAAGCTTTCTTT
CSARDGGNTEAFF
>NA|TRBJ1-1|many|TRBV30
TGTGCCTGGAGCCGGACCTTGAACACTGAAGCTTTCTTT
CAWSRTLNTEAFF
>NA|TRBJ1-2|many|TRBV4-3
TGCGCCAGCAGCTCATTTATAGGACGTCGAAAGACCTATGGCTACACCTTC
CASSSFIGRRKTYGYTF
>NA|TRBJ2-5|NA|TRBV27
TGTGCCAGCAGTTTTTACGGAGAACGAGAGACCCAGTACTTC
CASSFYGERETQYF
>NA|TRBJ1-2|NA|TRBV10-1
TGCGCCAGCAGTAGTTTGGTAAGACCGCGAAAGACCTATGGCTACACCTTC
CASSSLVRPRKTYGYTF
>TRBD1|TRBJ1-6|NA|TRBV20-1
TGCAGTGCTAAGGGACAGGGGGGACATAACAATTCACCCCTCCACTTT
CSAKGQGGHNNSPLHF
>TRBD2|TRBJ2-3|few|TRBV6-5
TGTGCCAGCAAAGGACTAGCGGGAACAGATACGCAGTATTTT
CASKGLAGTDTQYF
>NA|TRBJ2-7|many|TRBV6-6
TGTGCCAGCAGCCCTTCCAGGTGGGAGCAGTACTTC
CASSPSRWEQYF
>TRBD1|TRBJ1-5|many|TRBV4-1
TGCGCCAGCAGCCAAGATCCAGACGACAGGGCTTATAGCAATCAGCCCCAGCATTTT
CASSQDPDDRAYSNQPQHF
>TRBD2|TRBJ2-3|many|TRBV20-1
TGCAGTGCTAAGGGCGGGGGTAGCACAGATACGCAGTATTTT
CSAKGGGSTDTQYF
>TRBD1|TRBJ2-2|few|TRBV19
TGTGCCAGTAATTTTTGGACAGGGATTAGACAGGGAAGCACCGGGGAGCTGTTTTTT
CASNFWTGIRQGSTGELFF
>NA|TRBJ2-3|few|TRBV3-1
TGTGCCAGCAGCGCGGGGGCTCCATTTGTCATGCAAGATACGCAGTATTTT
CASSAGAPFVMQDTQYF
>TRBD1|TRBJ1-6|many|TRBV27
TGTGCCAGCGGGACAGGGGGATCCTATAATTCACCCCTCCACTTT
CASGTGGSYNSPLHF
>NA|TRBJ2-1|many|TRBV10-3
TGTGCCATCAGTGGACAGGGAATAGCGGGTGCCAATGAGCAGTTCTTC
CAISGQGIAGANEQFF
>NA|TRBJ1-2|many|TRBV16
TGTGCCAGCAGCCACCAAGCGGTCGTTAGAAAGACCTATGGCTACACCTTC
CASSHQAVVRKTYGYTF
>NA|TRBJ1-2|many|TRBV6-5
TGTGCCAGCAGTTGGCTGGGCTCTATGCGAAAGACCTATGGCTACACCTTC
CASSWLGSMRKTYGYTF
>TRBD1|TRBJ2-5|NA|TRBV19
TGTGCCAGTAGTAGCAAGACAGGGGTGGAGACCCAGTACTTC
CASSSKTGVETQYF
>NA|TRBJ1-2|many|TRBV7-1
TGTGCCAGCAGCGAAAAACGTCACGAGGGAAAGACCTATGGCTACACCTTC
CASSEKRHEGKTYGYTF
>NA|TRBJ1-2|many|TRBV6-1
TGTGCCAGCAGTCCCCACATCTCTATGCGAAAGACCTATGGCTACACCTTC
CASSPHISMRKTYGYTF